Shown below are 25 T cell receptor beta chains from a single sample sequenced in a study of blood T cell repertoires in COVID-19. Sequencing was performed with immunoSEQ multiplex PCR; in TCRdb, only in-frame clones are kept and a portion is missing. The table has approximately 300,000 clones, around 86% seen once. Sequencing was performed on peripheral blood. These receptors were obtained from a man aged 45-65 years with active or convalescent COVID-19.

The chain links TRBV19 to TRBJ1-2; D gene uncertain. This CDR3 comprises 14 residues. V dropped 5 bases and J dropped 8 bases, with 18 bases sitting between them. Germline CDR1 and CDR2: LNHDA and SQIVND (reference sequence). The CDR3 region is CASSPESAGGGYTF. The CDR3 coding sequence is TGTGCCAGTAGTCCCGAGTCGGCGGGCGGGGGCTACACCTTC.

V and J are TRBV19 and TRBJ1-2; TRBD1 agrees at 7 bases. The CDR3 has 16 amino acids. The V gene's germline CDR1 is LNHDA and CDR2 SQIVND (reference sequence). With V trimmed by 7 bases and J by 3 bases, 14 bases remained unmatched. Here the CDR3 DNA reads TGTGCCAGTACCTTAACCTCAGACAGGGCGGACTATGGCTACACCTTC. It is translated as CASTLTSDRADYGYTF.

V is TRBV7-9 and J is TRBJ2-1; 14 bases line up with TRBD2. The V and J ends lost 3 bases and 2 bases, in that order; junction bases with no gene match: 6. This CDR3 comprises 18 residues. Germline lookup yields CDR1 SEHNR and CDR2 FQNEAQ (reference sequence). This chain's CDR3 is CASSFGTSGRGTYNEQFF. The CDR3 DNA reads as TGTGCCAGCAGCTTCGGGACTAGCGGGAGAGGAACCTACAATGAGCAGTTCTTC.

Written as DNA, the CDR3 is TGTGCCAGCAGCCCTAGACAGGGGTTATACACTGAAGCTTTCTTT. This translates into CASSPRQGLYTEAFF. J is TRBJ1-1 and V is TRBV5-4; 8 bases are a match to TRBD1. Germline loops: CDR1 SGHNT, CDR2 YYREEE (reference sequence). The CDR3 totals 15 residues. Unmatched junction bases numbered 8, after V lost 4 bases and J lost 3 bases. Full variable domain (remainder filled in from reference TRBV5-4 and TRBJ1-1): ETGVTQSPTHLIKTRGQQVTLRCSSQSGHNTVSWYQQALGQGPQFIFQYYREEENGRGNFPPRFSGLQFPNYSSELNVNALELDDSALYLCASSPRQGLYTEAFFGQGTRLTVV.

The genes are TRBV9 and TRBJ2-1, with D possibly being TRBD1 (6 bases). From germline, CDR1 is SGDLS and CDR2 YYNGEE. The CDR3 totals 17 residues. Trimming removed 4 bases at V and 2 bases at J, with 19 bases between. The CDR3 spells CASSFTYPQGPYNEQFF. For the CDR3, the DNA is TGTGCCAGCAGCTTTACCTATCCACAGGGTCCCTACAATGAGCAGTTCTTC.

This clone was seen a few times. J is TRBJ2-7 and V is TRBV7-2; a weak D match, TRBD1 (5 bases). CDR1 and CDR2 (germline): SGHTA, FQGNSA. The CDR3 has 14 amino acids. Trimming took off 1 base at V and 2 bases at J, with 9 bases between the two ends. The CDR3 sequence: CASSLGWGTYEQYF. The CDR3 DNA sequence: TGTGCCAGCAGCTTAGGGTGGGGCACCTACGAGCAGTACTTC. The variable domain in full, completed from reference TRBV7-2 and TRBJ2-7, reads GAGVSQSPSNKVTEKGKDVELRCDPISGHTALYWYRQSLGQGLEFLIYFQGNSAPDKSGLPSDRFSAERTGGSVSTLTIQRTQQEDSAVYLCASSLGWGTYEQYFGPGTRLTVT.

This clone was counted only a few times. The V and J genes are TRBV4-3 and TRBJ1-2; perhaps TRBD1 as D (6 bases). The V gene lost 4 bases and the J gene lost 0 bases, with 12 bases spanning the gap. Germline V gene lookup returns CDR1 LGHNA and CDR2 YSLEER. The length of the CDR3 is 15 residues. In nucleotides, the CDR3 is TGCGCCAGCAGCCTCGCGACAGGCACTAACTATGGCTACACCTTC. Residues: CASSLATGTNYGYTF.

The rearrangement joins TRBV7-6 to TRBJ2-5; D is possibly TRBD2 (5 bases). The CDR3 runs to 15 residues. Germline V lookup: CDR1 SGHVS, CDR2 FNYEAQ. Trimming took off 8 bases at V and 5 bases at J, with 21 bases between the two ends. CDR3 coding DNA: TGTGCCAGCGCGCAATTTAGCGTGGACGGGGAGACCCAGTACTTC. It is translated as CASAQFSVDGETQYF.

This chain connects TRBV7-3 to TRBJ1-1, with a possible D match to TRBD1 (5 bases). The V gene's germline CDR1 is SGHTA and CDR2 FQGTGA. This CDR3 has 14 residues. Between the trimmed V and J ends, which lost 3 bases and 1 base, there was a span of 9 bases. The chain's CDR3 is CASSLGGWNTEAFF. In DNA, the CDR3 is TGTGCCAGCAGCTTGGGGGGGTGGAACACTGAAGCTTTCTTT.

This chain joins TRBV5-6 and TRBJ1-2, with a tentative D call TRBD1 (6 bases). V lost 6 bases, J lost 10 bases, and 13 bases lay in between. From germline, CDR1 is SGHDT and CDR2 YYEEEE. The CDR3 length is 11 residues. CDR3 loop: CASTRQDVYTF. The CDR3 DNA is TGTGCCAGCACCAGACAGGACGTCTACACCTTC.

This clone was counted a few times. The chain couples TRBV6-5 to TRBJ2-5; TRBD1 matches 9 bases. The CDR3 covers 14 residues. V gave up 6 bases and J gave up 1 base; unmatched junction bases: 3. The germline V gene has CDR1 MNHEY and CDR2 SVGAGI. CDR3 protein: CASRMGQGQETQYF. The CDR3 nucleotides read TGTGCCAGCAGGATGGGACAGGGCCAAGAGACCCAGTACTTC.

The V gene is TRBV6-5, the J gene TRBJ2-5; tentatively, D is TRBD2 (7 bases). Trimming cost V 0 bases and J 5 bases, with 13 bases left between them. This CDR3 comprises 15 residues. Per germline, CDR1 MNHEY and CDR2 SVGAGI. The CDR3 nucleotides are TGTGCCAGCAGTTACTCCGGGGGGCAGTGGGAGACCCAGTACTTC. Its translation: CASSYSGGQWETQYF.

This chain joins TRBV2 and TRBJ1-2, with 7 bases that match TRBD1. CDR3 length: 14 amino acids. CDR1 SNHLY and CDR2 FYNNEI come from the germline V gene. V dropped 4 bases and J dropped 8; count of bases not matched to a gene: 10. DNA for the CDR3: TGTGCCAGCAGTGCTCTGACAGGGCTATGGGGCTACACCTTC. Its protein product is CASSALTGLWGYTF.

This clone was counted only a few times. The V call is TRBV7-2, the J call TRBJ1-5; the match to TRBD1 covers 7 bases. Looked up from germline, CDR1 is SGHTA and CDR2 is FQGNSA. The CDR3 contains 18 residues. With 1 base clipped from V and 0 bases from J, the junction kept 9 bases outside the gene matches. The CDR3 is CASSLGSGQSFSNQPQHF. Written as DNA, the CDR3 is TGTGCCAGCAGCTTAGGTTCGGGACAGTCCTTTAGCAATCAGCCCCAGCATTTT.

The gene calls are TRBV6-5 and TRBJ2-7, with 10 nucleotides matching TRBD2. The V and J ends lost 6 bases and 3 bases, in that order; junction bases with no gene match: 2. The CDR3 totals 13 residues. CDR1 is MNHEY, CDR2 SVGAGI, per germline. The CDR3 coding sequence is TGTGCCAGCAGGGGACTAGCGATCTACGAGCAGTACTTC. It specifies CASRGLAIYEQYF.

The V call is TRBV19, the J call TRBJ2-1; D perhaps matches TRBD2 (5 bases). The length of the CDR3 is 15 residues. V was clipped by 6 bases and J by 9 bases, with 21 bases between them. Per the germline V gene, CDR1 is LNHDA and CDR2 is SQIVND (reference sequence). CDR3 DNA: TGTGCCAGTAGCCCACCCCAAGTAGGGAGTAGTGAGCAGTTCTTC. This codes for CASSPPQVGSSEQFF.

J is TRBJ2-5 and V is TRBV9, with 7 bases identical to TRBD2. V shed 0 bases and J 1 base; nucleotides not matched to a gene: 6. Germline assignment: CDR1 SGDLS and CDR2 YYNGEE. CDR3 size: 16 residues. This CDR3 is CASSVGWGGSQETQYF. In DNA, the CDR3 is TGTGCCAGCAGCGTAGGGTGGGGGGGAAGCCAAGAGACCCAGTACTTC.

The J gene is TRBJ2-2, the V gene TRBV19; 10 nucleotides match TRBD1. Germline V gives CDR1 LNHDA, CDR2 SQIVND (reference sequence). V lost 5 bases and J lost 4; bases outside the gene matches: 10. This CDR3 has 17 residues. CDR3 sequence reads: CASSVRDRGLGTGELFF. Written as DNA, the CDR3 is TGTGCCAGTAGTGTTCGGGACAGGGGTTTGGGCACCGGGGAGCTGTTTTTT.

The sample holds one count of this clone. The chain recombines TRBV7-2 with TRBJ1-2, with TRBD1 as a possible D gene (6 bases). Germline CDR1 is SGHTA and CDR2 is FQGNSA. With 5 bases removed from V and 4 bases from J, the gap between germline ends came to 20 bases. The CDR3 loop spans 16 amino acids. DNA of the CDR3: TGTGCCAGCAGCCCACTCCGGGACACCCGACGCTATGGCTACACCTTC. This encodes CASSPLRDTRRYGYTF. Full variable domain (remainder filled in from reference TRBV7-2 and TRBJ1-2): GAGVSQSPSNKVTEKGKDVELRCDPISGHTALYWYRQSLGQGLEFLIYFQGNSAPDKSGLPSDRFSAERTGGSVSTLTIQRTQQEDSAVYLCASSPLRDTRRYGYTFGSGTRLTVV.

The chain carries TRBV7-2 and TRBJ1-3; tentative D call: TRBD1 (6 bases). V dropped 4 bases and J dropped 8 bases, with 18 bases sitting between them. Germline values: CDR1 SGHTA, CDR2 FQGNSA. CDR3 length: 15 residues. The CDR3 here is CASSSPTGYTDTIYF. Written as DNA, the CDR3 is TGTGCCAGCAGCTCCCCGACAGGCTATACGGACACCATATATTTT.

This clone was counted once. The chain is built from TRBV29-1 and TRBJ2-6, with 8 bases lining up with TRBD1. CDR3 length: 17 amino acids. V was clipped by 1 base and J by 0 bases; unmatched bases: 5. Per the germline V gene, CDR1 is SQVTM and CDR2 is ANQGSEA. CDR3 sequence (DNA): TGCAGCGTTGAAGGGGCAGGGGGCGCCTCTGGGGCCAACGTCCTGACTTTC. It specifies CSVEGAGGASGANVLTF.

In its sample, this clone was seen once. The chain uses TRBV10-3 and TRBJ1-1; D uncertain. Germline CDR1 is ENHRY and CDR2 is SYGVKD. V gave up 6 bases and J gave up 1 base, with 9 bases separating them. The CDR3 has 13 residues. The CDR3 here is CAIRRVGNTEAFF. CDR3 in DNA: TGTGCCATCAGGAGGGTGGGGAACACTGAAGCTTTCTTT.

The CDR3, as DNA: TGTGCCAGCAGTCCGGACAGGCACAATCAGCCCCAGCATTTT. This codes for CASSPDRHNQPQHF. This chain joins TRBV28 and TRBJ1-5; 7 bases agree with TRBD1. The CDR3 length is 14 residues. CDR1 is MDHEN, CDR2 SYDVKM, per germline. Trimming cost V 5 bases and J 3 bases; bases outside gene matches: 4.

CDR3 sequence: CASSLLIRTSRAREQFF. CDR3 DNA: TGCGCCAGCAGCTTGCTCATTCGGACTAGCCGCGCTCGTGAGCAGTTCTTC. The V call is TRBV5-1, the J call TRBJ2-1; TRBD2 agrees at 8 bases. J was trimmed by 9 bases and V by 1 base; bases with no gene match: 15. The CDR3 contains 17 residues. Germline V gene lookup returns CDR1 SGHRS and CDR2 YFSETQ.

The chain has TRBV7-2 and TRBJ1-1, with 7 bases aligning to TRBD1. The CDR3 has 15 residues. Germline assignment: CDR1 SGHTA and CDR2 FQGNSA. The junction had 8 bases not matched to a gene; V was cut back by 1 base and J by 6 bases. The CDR3 region is CASSLVAGGVSEAFF. CDR3 in DNA: TGTGCCAGCAGCTTAGTGGCAGGGGGAGTATCTGAAGCTTTCTTT. Full variable domain (outside the CDR3, taken from reference TRBV7-2 and TRBJ1-1): GAGVSQSPSNKVTEKGKDVELRCDPISGHTALYWYRQSLGQGLEFLIYFQGNSAPDKSGLPSDRFSAERTGGSVSTLTIQRTQQEDSAVYLCASSLVAGGVSEAFFGQGTRLTVV.